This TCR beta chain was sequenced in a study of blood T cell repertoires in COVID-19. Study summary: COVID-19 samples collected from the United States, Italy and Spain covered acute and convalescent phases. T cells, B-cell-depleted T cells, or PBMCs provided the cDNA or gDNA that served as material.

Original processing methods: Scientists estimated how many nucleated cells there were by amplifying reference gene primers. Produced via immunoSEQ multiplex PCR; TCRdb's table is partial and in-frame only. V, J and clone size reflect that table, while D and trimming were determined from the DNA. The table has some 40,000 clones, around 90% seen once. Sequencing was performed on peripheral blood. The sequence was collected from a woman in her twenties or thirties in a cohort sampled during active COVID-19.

The CDR3 here is CASSAASGRSYNEQFF. DNA of the CDR3: TGTGCCAGCAGTGCCGCAAGCGGGAGGAGTTACAATGAGCAGTTCTTC. This chain joins TRBV25-1 and TRBJ2-1, with 9 bases that match TRBD2. CDR1 and CDR2 from the germline V gene are MGHDK and SYGVNS. V lost 4 bases and J lost 4; bases outside the gene matches: 8. This CDR3 region has 16 residues. Combining the CDR3 with reference TRBV25-1 and TRBJ2-1 gives the whole variable domain EADIYQTPRYLVIGTGKKITLECSQTMGHDKMYWYQQDPGMELHLIHYSYGVNSTEKGDLSSESTVSRIRTEHFPLTLESARPSHTSQYLCASSAASGRSYNEQFFGPGTRLTVL.